Listed below are T cell receptor beta chains from one sample, sequenced in a study of cytomegalovirus exposure and HLA in healthy donors. Clones were sequenced by immunoSEQ multiplex PCR, and TCRdb holds only the in-frame ones, with some missing. Of around 170,000 clones listed, 85% were seen once; the top ten hold around a sixth. The sequenced material came from PBMCs. These receptor sequences come from a young man in good health and CMV-seropositive. Each CDR3 is given with its conserved first and last residue. The D gene is left open where the match is weak. Size tells how often a clone was seen (once, few, many) or the class of an expanded clone, and some rows leave it out.

CDR3 DNA: TGTGCCAGCAGTGAACGCGGACAGAACTATGGCTACACCTTC
CDR3 protein: CASSERGQNYGYTF
J gene: TRBJ1-2
D gene: NA
clone size: NA
V gene: TRBV2

CDR3 DNA: TGCGCCAGCAGCTTGGAAGGACAGGGAGGTGAGCAGTTCTTC
CDR3 protein: CASSLEGQGGEQFF
J gene: TRBJ2-1
D gene: TRBD1
clone size: NA
V gene: TRBV5-1

CDR3 DNA: TGTGCCAGCGGTACCCGGGACACCGGGGAGCTGTTTTTT
CDR3 protein: CASGTRDTGELFF
J gene: TRBJ2-2
D gene: NA
clone size: NA
V gene: TRBV6-1

CDR3 DNA: TGCGCCAGCAGCTTTAGCGGTAACACAGATACGCAGTATTTT
CDR3 protein: CASSFSGNTDTQYF
J gene: TRBJ2-3
D gene: NA
clone size: NA
V gene: TRBV5-1

CDR3 DNA: TGTGCCAGCAGCCCCACAGGAGTCTACGAGCAGTACTTC
CDR3 protein: CASSPTGVYEQYF
J gene: TRBJ2-7
D gene: NA
clone size: NA
V gene: TRBV6-6

CDR3 DNA: TGCGCCAGCAGCTTGGGAAGGAGTACTAGCACAGATACGCAGTATTTT
CDR3 protein: CASSLGRSTSTDTQYF
J gene: TRBJ2-3
D gene: NA
clone size: NA
V gene: TRBV5-1

CDR3 DNA: TGTGCCAGCAGTTTATTCGGACACCCGAACACTGAAGCTTTCTTT
CDR3 protein: CASSLFGHPNTEAFF
J gene: TRBJ1-1
D gene: NA
clone size: NA
V gene: TRBV27

CDR3 DNA: TGTGCCAGCAGTCATTCCAGGACGGACACGAGCGAGCAGTACTTC
CDR3 protein: CASSHSRTDTSEQYF
J gene: TRBJ2-7
D gene: NA
clone size: NA
V gene: TRBV27

CDR3 DNA: TGTGCCATCAGTGCCCCGCAGACAGGGAGCTATGGCTACACCTTC
CDR3 protein: CAISAPQTGSYGYTF
J gene: TRBJ1-2
D gene: TRBD1
clone size: NA
V gene: TRBV10-3

CDR3 DNA: TGCGCCAGCAGCCAGGGGGCATCCCGAGGGCAAGAGACCCAGTACTTC
CDR3 protein: CASSQGASRGQETQYF
J gene: TRBJ2-5
D gene: NA
clone size: NA
V gene: TRBV4-1

CDR3 DNA: TGTGCCAGTAGTGTCGGATGGGGGGAGGGCCCACGTGCGAATGAGCAGTTCTTC
CDR3 protein: CASSVGWGEGPRANEQFF
J gene: TRBJ2-1
D gene: TRBD2
clone size: NA
V gene: TRBV19

CDR3 DNA: TGTGCCAGCAGTTCGGGGACTAGCGGGAGGGAGACCCAGTACTTC
CDR3 protein: CASSSGTSGRETQYF
J gene: TRBJ2-5
D gene: TRBD2
clone size: NA
V gene: TRBV6-5

CDR3 DNA: TGTGCCAGCAGACAGACCTGGGACCGGGGGGGAGCTTTCTTT
CDR3 protein: CASRQTWDRGGAFF
J gene: TRBJ1-1
D gene: NA
clone size: NA
V gene: TRBV28

CDR3 DNA: TGTGCCAGCCGCGCAAGGGACAGGGCCTTTTACGAGCAGTACTTC
CDR3 protein: CASRARDRAFYEQYF
J gene: TRBJ2-7
D gene: NA
clone size: NA
V gene: TRBV21-1

CDR3 DNA: TGTGCCAGCAGTGAACAGGTTGAGGGCGCAGATACGCAGTATTTT
CDR3 protein: CASSEQVEGADTQYF
J gene: TRBJ2-3
D gene: NA
clone size: NA
V gene: TRBV6-1

CDR3 DNA: TGTGCCAGCAGTTTATTCAAGGCAGGGCATGGCTACACCTTC
CDR3 protein: CASSLFKAGHGYTF
J gene: TRBJ1-2
D gene: NA
clone size: NA
V gene: TRBV27

CDR3 DNA: TGTGCCAGCAGTCGGAGAATTCTGGCAGATACGCAGTATTTT
CDR3 protein: CASSRRILADTQYF
J gene: TRBJ2-3
D gene: NA
clone size: NA
V gene: TRBV6-5

CDR3 DNA: TGTGCCAGCAGTTTTGGGGGGGCAGGGAATGAGCAGTTCTTC
CDR3 protein: CASSFGGAGNEQFF
J gene: TRBJ2-1
D gene: NA
clone size: NA
V gene: TRBV27

CDR3 DNA: TGTGCCAGCAGTTACCTCACAGGGACCTCACGCAATGAGCAGTTCTTC
CDR3 protein: CASSYLTGTSRNEQFF
J gene: TRBJ2-1
D gene: NA
clone size: NA
V gene: TRBV6-6

CDR3 DNA: TGCAGCGATATATCGACAGGACCAACGAGGCAGTACTTC
CDR3 protein: CSDISTGPTRQYF
J gene: TRBJ2-5
D gene: NA
clone size: NA
V gene: TRBV29-1

CDR3 DNA: TGTGCCAGCAGACGGGAGGACGAGCAGTACTTC
CDR3 protein: CASRREDEQYF
J gene: TRBJ2-7
D gene: TRBD2
clone size: NA
V gene: TRBV5-8

CDR3 DNA: TGTGCCAGCCATCCCCCGGGACACCCTCAAGAGACCCAGTACTTC
CDR3 protein: CASHPPGHPQETQYF
J gene: TRBJ2-5
D gene: NA
clone size: NA
V gene: TRBV7-9

CDR3 DNA: TGTGCCAGCAGCTTTGAGACACTCATCGGCGAGCAGTACTTC
CDR3 protein: CASSFETLIGEQYF
J gene: TRBJ2-7
D gene: NA
clone size: few
V gene: TRBV11-2

CDR3 DNA: TGTGCCAGCAGCAAGGTCCCCAGGGGCCACTACGAGCAGTACTTC
CDR3 protein: CASSKVPRGHYEQYF
J gene: TRBJ2-7
D gene: NA
clone size: NA
V gene: TRBV21-1

CDR3 DNA: TGTGCCAGCAGCTTAGGACAGGGTCGGCACGGCTACACCTTC
CDR3 protein: CASSLGQGRHGYTF
J gene: TRBJ1-2
D gene: TRBD1
clone size: NA
V gene: TRBV11-3

CDR3 DNA: TGTGCCAGCAGCTCATACAAGACTAGCGGGGGGCAAGAGACCCAGTACTTC
CDR3 protein: CASSSYKTSGGQETQYF
J gene: TRBJ2-5
D gene: TRBD2
clone size: NA
V gene: TRBV7-2

CDR3 DNA: TGTGCCAGCAGTCCAGGGGGAAATGGCAATCAGCCCCAGCATTTT
CDR3 protein: CASSPGGNGNQPQHF
J gene: TRBJ1-5
D gene: TRBD1
clone size: NA
V gene: TRBV2

CDR3 DNA: TGCGCCAGCAGCCGGGACTTCAACAATGAGCAGTTCTTC
CDR3 protein: CASSRDFNNEQFF
J gene: TRBJ2-1
D gene: NA
clone size: NA
V gene: TRBV5-1

CDR3 DNA: TGCAGCGTTGAAGCCTTTGTACCAACAGGGGATAGATATGGCTACACCTTC
CDR3 protein: CSVEAFVPTGDRYGYTF
J gene: TRBJ1-2
D gene: TRBD1
clone size: NA
V gene: TRBV29-1

CDR3 DNA: TGTGCCAGCTCACCGGGACAGGGAGGAGAGTACACCTTC
CDR3 protein: CASSPGQGGEYTF
J gene: TRBJ1-2
D gene: TRBD1
clone size: NA
V gene: TRBV18

CDR3 DNA: TGTGCCAGCAGCTTGGCAGGGCCTTCCTACGAGCAGTACTTC
CDR3 protein: CASSLAGPSYEQYF
J gene: TRBJ2-7
D gene: NA
clone size: few
V gene: TRBV7-9

CDR3 DNA: TGCAGCGTGGACGGGACAGGTTACTATCAAGAGACCCAGTACTTC
CDR3 protein: CSVDGTGYYQETQYF
J gene: TRBJ2-5
D gene: TRBD1
clone size: NA
V gene: TRBV29-1

CDR3 DNA: TGTGCCAGCAGCTTTAAGCGGGGGGATCAAGAGACCCAGTACTTC
CDR3 protein: CASSFKRGDQETQYF
J gene: TRBJ2-5
D gene: TRBD2
clone size: few
V gene: TRBV5-4

CDR3 DNA: TGTGCCAGCGGTATTGAGCAGGGAATGAGAGGCTACACCTTC
CDR3 protein: CASGIEQGMRGYTF
J gene: TRBJ1-2
D gene: NA
clone size: NA
V gene: TRBV28

CDR3 DNA: TGTGCCAGCAGCCGTGACCCCGACGGCCAGGGGTCTGGAAACACCATATATTTT
CDR3 protein: CASSRDPDGQGSGNTIYF
J gene: TRBJ1-3
D gene: NA
clone size: NA
V gene: TRBV7-9

CDR3 DNA: TGTGCCAGCAGCTTCGGGGGCACCGGGGAGCTGTTTTTT
CDR3 protein: CASSFGGTGELFF
J gene: TRBJ2-2
D gene: NA
clone size: NA
V gene: TRBV7-2

CDR3 DNA: TGTGCCAGCAGTGACAGCGTTAATGGCTACACCTTC
CDR3 protein: CASSDSVNGYTF
J gene: TRBJ1-2
D gene: NA
clone size: NA
V gene: TRBV28

CDR3 DNA: TGTGCCACCACGACTAGCGGGGTTCTTCGCGATACGCAGTATTTT
CDR3 protein: CATTTSGVLRDTQYF
J gene: TRBJ2-3
D gene: TRBD2
clone size: NA
V gene: TRBV6-6

CDR3 DNA: TGTGCCAGCAGCTTCTGGGGGGGGAGTTATGGCTACACCTTC
CDR3 protein: CASSFWGGSYGYTF
J gene: TRBJ1-2
D gene: NA
clone size: few
V gene: TRBV5-6

CDR3 DNA: TGTGCCAGCAGCTATGTGACAGGACCCGGGGAGCTGTTTTTT
CDR3 protein: CASSYVTGPGELFF
J gene: TRBJ2-2
D gene: NA
clone size: few
V gene: TRBV7-6

CDR3 DNA: TGTGCCAGCTCAACATCCGGGACAGACGTCTATGAAAAACTGTTTTTT
CDR3 protein: CASSTSGTDVYEKLFF
J gene: TRBJ1-4
D gene: TRBD1
clone size: once
V gene: TRBV18

CDR3 DNA: TGTGCCAGCACCAAAGGAGGGGCTAGTTTGGTCGGGTGGCCCCAGCATTTT
CDR3 protein: CASTKGGASLVGWPQHF
J gene: TRBJ1-5
D gene: NA
clone size: once
V gene: TRBV19

CDR3 DNA: TGTGCCAGCAGTTCCGGGGATCAGCCCCAGCATTTT
CDR3 protein: CASSSGDQPQHF
J gene: TRBJ1-5
D gene: NA
clone size: NA
V gene: TRBV28

CDR3 DNA: TGTGCCAGCAGCGTAGGGACTAGCGGGGTCGCCTACGAGCAGTACTTC
CDR3 protein: CASSVGTSGVAYEQYF
J gene: TRBJ2-7
D gene: TRBD2
clone size: once
V gene: TRBV9

CDR3 DNA: TGTGCCAGCGGGACTCTCCAAGAGACCCAGTACTTC
CDR3 protein: CASGTLQETQYF
J gene: TRBJ2-5
D gene: NA
clone size: NA
V gene: TRBV28

CDR3 DNA: TGTGCCAGCAGTTACTCGAGCGGGGGGATAACAGATACGCAGTATTTT
CDR3 protein: CASSYSSGGITDTQYF
J gene: TRBJ2-3
D gene: TRBD2
clone size: NA
V gene: TRBV6-6

CDR3 DNA: TGTGCCAGCAGGCCGACTAGCGGGAGCCCCTACGAGCAGTACTTC
CDR3 protein: CASRPTSGSPYEQYF
J gene: TRBJ2-7
D gene: TRBD2
clone size: NA
V gene: TRBV5-6

CDR3 DNA: TGTGCCAGCAGCCAAGTTTTTGCGGGGGCCGCCCCAGAGCAGTACTTC
CDR3 protein: CASSQVFAGAAPEQYF
J gene: TRBJ2-7
D gene: NA
clone size: NA
V gene: TRBV4-2